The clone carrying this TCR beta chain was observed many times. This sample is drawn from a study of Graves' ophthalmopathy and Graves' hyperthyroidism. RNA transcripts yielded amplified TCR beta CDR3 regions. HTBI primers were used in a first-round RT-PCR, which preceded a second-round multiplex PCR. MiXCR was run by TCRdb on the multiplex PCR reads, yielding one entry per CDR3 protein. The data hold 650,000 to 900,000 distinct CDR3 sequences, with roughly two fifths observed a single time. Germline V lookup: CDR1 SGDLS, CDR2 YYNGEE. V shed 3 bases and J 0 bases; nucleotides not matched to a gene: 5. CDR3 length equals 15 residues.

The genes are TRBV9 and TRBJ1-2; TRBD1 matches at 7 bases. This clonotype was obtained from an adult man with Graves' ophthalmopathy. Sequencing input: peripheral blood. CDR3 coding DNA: TGTGCCAGCAGCGCGCGGGACAGAGCTAACTATGGCTACACCTTC. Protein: CASSARDRANYGYTF.